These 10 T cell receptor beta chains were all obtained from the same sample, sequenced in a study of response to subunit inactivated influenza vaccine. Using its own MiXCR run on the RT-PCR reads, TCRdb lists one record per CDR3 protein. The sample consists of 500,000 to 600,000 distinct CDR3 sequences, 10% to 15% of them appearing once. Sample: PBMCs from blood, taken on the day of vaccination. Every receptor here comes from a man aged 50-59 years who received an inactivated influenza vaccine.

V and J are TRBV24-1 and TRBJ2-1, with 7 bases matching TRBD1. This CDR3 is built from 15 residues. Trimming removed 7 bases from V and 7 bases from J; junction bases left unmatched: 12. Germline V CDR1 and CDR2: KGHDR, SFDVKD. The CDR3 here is CATSARGRGSNEQFF. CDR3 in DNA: TGTGCCACCAGCGCCCGGGGCAGGGGGTCGAATGAGCAGTTCTTC.

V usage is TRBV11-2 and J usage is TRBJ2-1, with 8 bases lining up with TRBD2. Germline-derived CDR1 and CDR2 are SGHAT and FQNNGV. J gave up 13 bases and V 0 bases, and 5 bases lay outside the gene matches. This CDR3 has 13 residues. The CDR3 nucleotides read TGTGCCAGCAGCTTAGAGGGTAGCGGGGTTCAGTTCTTC. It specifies CASSLEGSGVQFF.

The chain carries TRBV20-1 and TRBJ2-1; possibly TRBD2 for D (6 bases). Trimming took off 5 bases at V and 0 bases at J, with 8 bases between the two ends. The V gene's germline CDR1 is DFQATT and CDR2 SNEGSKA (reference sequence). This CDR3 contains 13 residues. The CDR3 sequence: CSAGTYSYNEQFF. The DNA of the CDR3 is TGCAGTGCTGGGACTTACTCCTACAATGAGCAGTTCTTC.

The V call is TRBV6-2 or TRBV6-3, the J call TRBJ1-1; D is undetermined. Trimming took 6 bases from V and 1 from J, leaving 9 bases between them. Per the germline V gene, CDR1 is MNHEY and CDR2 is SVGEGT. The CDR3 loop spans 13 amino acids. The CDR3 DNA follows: TGTGCCAGCAGGAACCCTACGAACACTGAAGCTTTCTTT. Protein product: CASRNPTNTEAFF.

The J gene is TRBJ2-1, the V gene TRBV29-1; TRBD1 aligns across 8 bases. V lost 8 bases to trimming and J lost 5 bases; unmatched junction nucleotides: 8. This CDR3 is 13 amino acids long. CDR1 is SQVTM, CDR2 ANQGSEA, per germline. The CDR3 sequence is CSTWTGLDNEQFF. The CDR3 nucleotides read TGCAGCACCTGGACAGGGCTGGACAATGAGCAGTTCTTC.

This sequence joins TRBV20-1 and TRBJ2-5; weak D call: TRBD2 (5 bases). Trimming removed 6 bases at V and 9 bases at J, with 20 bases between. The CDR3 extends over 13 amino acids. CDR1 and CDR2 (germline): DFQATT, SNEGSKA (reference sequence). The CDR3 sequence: CSAPGLAAAAQYF. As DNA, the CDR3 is TGCAGTGCCCCTGGACTTGCCGCAGCGGCCCAGTACTTC.

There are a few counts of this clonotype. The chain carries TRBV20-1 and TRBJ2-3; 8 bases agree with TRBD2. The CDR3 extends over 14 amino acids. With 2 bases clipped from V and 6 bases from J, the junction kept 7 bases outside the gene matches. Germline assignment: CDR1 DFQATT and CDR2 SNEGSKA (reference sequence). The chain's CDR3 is CSARRGGLGDTQYF. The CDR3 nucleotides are TGCAGTGCTAGACGGGGGGGCCTAGGGGATACGCAGTATTTT.

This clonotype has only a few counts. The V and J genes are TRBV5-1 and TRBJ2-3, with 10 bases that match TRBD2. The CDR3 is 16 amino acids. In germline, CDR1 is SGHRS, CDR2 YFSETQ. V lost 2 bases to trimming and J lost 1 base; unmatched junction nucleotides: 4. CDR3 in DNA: TGCGCCAGCAGCTTCTTCCTAGCGGGAGGCACAGATACGCAGTATTTT. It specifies CASSFFLAGGTDTQYF.

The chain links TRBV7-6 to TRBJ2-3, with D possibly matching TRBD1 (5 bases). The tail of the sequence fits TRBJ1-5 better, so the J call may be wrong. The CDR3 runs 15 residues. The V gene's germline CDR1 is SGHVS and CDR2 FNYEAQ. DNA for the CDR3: TGTGCCAGCAGCTTAGCGGGGGTACCCGGGGATACGCAGCATTTT. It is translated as CASSLAGVPGDTQHF.

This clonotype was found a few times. DNA for the CDR3: TGCGCCAGCAGCTTGGTTACAGGGGGCGGTGAAAAACTGTTTTTT. Translating it yields CASSLVTGGGEKLFF. The V call is TRBV5-1, the J call TRBJ1-4, with 9 bases aligning to TRBD1. The CDR3 extends over 15 amino acids. The ends lost 0 bases at V and 7 bases at J; junction bases unmatched: 4. CDR1 SGHRS and CDR2 YFSETQ come from the germline V gene.